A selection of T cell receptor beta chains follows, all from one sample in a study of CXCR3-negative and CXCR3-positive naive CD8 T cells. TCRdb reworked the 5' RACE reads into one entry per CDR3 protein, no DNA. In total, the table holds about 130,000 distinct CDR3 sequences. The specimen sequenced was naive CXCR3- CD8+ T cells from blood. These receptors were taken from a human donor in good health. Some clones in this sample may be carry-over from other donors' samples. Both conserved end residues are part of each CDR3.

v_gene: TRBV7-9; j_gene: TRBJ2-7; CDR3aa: CASSADRGLTYEQYF
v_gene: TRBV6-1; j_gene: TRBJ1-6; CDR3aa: CASSGRGSSYNSPLHF
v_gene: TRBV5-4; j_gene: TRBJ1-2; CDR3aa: CASSLERGGEGYTF
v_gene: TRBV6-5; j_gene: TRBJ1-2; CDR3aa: CASSYGLSYGYTF
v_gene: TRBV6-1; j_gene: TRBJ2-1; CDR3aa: CASGVAGTGTYNEQFF
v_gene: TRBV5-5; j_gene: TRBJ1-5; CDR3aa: CASSPRGNSNQPQHF
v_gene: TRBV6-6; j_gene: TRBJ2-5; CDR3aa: CASSYSPAGGAELGETQYF
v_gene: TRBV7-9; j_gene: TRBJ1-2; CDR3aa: CASSLKNKGHYGYTF
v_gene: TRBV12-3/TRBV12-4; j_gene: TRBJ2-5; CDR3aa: CASSFLVRGGEETQYF
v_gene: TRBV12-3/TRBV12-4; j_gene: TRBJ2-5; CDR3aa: CASTPFSEAYQETQYF
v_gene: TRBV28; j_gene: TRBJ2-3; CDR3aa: CASSLRNDRTDTQYF
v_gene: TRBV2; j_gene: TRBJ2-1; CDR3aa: CASTSPGPHNEQFF
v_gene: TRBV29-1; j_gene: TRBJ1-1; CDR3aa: CSATVGGTEAFF
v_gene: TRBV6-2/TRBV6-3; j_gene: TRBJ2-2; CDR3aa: CASSSVAGELFF
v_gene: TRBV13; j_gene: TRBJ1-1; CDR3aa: CASSLGALTEAFF
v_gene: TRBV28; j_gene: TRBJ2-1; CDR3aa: CASSRQGWGHNEHFF
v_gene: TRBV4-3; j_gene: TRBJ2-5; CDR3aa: CASSPYKGGVETQYF
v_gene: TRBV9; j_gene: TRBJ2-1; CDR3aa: CASSAFGTTIPDNEQFF
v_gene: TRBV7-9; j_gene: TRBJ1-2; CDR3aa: CASSFEAGEIYGYTF
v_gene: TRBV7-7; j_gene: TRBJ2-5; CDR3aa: CASSLARGFEETQYF
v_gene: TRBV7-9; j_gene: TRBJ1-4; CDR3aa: CETGQSEKLFF
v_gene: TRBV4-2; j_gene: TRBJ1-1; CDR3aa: CASSQELGTEEAFF
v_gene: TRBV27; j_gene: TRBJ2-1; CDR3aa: CASSLRAGGPLDEQFF
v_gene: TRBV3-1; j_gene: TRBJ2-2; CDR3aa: CASSQESLQGYGGELFF
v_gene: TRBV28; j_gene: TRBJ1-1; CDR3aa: CASSAGQTNTEAFF
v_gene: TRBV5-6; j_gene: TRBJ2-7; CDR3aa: CASSLGTGFYEQYF
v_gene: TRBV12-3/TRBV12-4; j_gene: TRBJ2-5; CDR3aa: CASSPNLYPSETQYF
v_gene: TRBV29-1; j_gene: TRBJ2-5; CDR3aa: CSVESGGSETQYF
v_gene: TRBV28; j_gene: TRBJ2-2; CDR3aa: CASSIGLAGTGELFF
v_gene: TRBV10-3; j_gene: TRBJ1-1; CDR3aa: CAIIELLQGKAFF
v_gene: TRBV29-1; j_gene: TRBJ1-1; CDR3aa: CSAVTGSNTEAFF
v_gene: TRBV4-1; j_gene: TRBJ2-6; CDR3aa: CASSQGSLATTPGANVLTF
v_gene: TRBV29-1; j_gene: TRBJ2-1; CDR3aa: CSVDGTLAYNEQFF
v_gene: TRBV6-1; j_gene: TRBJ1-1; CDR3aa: CASSISRAPNTEAFF
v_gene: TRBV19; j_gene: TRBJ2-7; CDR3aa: CASPPGTDDYEQYF
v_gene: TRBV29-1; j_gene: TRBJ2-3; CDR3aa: CSASGRSTDTQYF
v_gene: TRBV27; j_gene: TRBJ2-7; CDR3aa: CASSSPRSGGAISYEQYF
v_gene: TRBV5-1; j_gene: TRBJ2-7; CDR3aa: CASSYTALDEQYF
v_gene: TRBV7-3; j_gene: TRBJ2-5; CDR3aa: CASSLAFGTDEETQYF
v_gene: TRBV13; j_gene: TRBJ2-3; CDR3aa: CASSLGLSTDTQYF
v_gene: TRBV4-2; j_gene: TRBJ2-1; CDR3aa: CASSHRLAGSYEQFF
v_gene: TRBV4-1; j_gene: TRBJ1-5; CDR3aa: CASSQTGTGVNQPQHF
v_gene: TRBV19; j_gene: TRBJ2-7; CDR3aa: CASSISSGSYEQYF
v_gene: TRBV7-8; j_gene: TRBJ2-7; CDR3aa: CASSLDGLAKFYEQYF
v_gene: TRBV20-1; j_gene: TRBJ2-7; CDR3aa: CSARWDVEYEQYF
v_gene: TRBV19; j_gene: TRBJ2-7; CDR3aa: CASSMGQGVYEQYF
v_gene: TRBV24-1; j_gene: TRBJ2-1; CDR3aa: CATSDFGNEQFF
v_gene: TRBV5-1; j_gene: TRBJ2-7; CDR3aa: CASSTGQRNEQYF
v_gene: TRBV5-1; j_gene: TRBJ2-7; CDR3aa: CASSLERGAYEQYF